This entry is about one T cell receptor beta chain. The ends were cut back, 0 bases at V and 5 bases at J, with 10 bases in the middle. CDR1 is LNHNV, CDR2 YYDKDF, per germline (reference sequence). CDR3 length: 15 amino acids. The data derive from a study of OX40 agonist ivuxolimab in advanced cancers. Libraries were prepared by immunoSEQ multiplex PCR; TCRdb keeps only in-frame clonotypes and omits some of them. This table has about 33,000 clones, roughly 84% appearing once. The TCR sequence derives from an adult with an advanced solid tumor such as melanoma, head and neck, liver or kidney cancer. V is TRBV15 and J is TRBJ2-2; D is unclear. Sample: CD4+ or CD8+ T cells sorted from blood, taken in a trial of the OX40 agonist ivuxolimab. CDR3 amino acids: CATSRDIEVTGELFF. The CDR3 DNA sequence: TGTGCCACCAGCAGAGATATAGAGGTGACCGGGGAGCTGTTTTTT.